This T cell receptor beta chain is from a study of T-cell memory formation after mild COVID-19. Study-wide findings and caveats: Second-wave clones that peaked on day 37 lacked confirmed SARS-CoV-2 specificity.

A single record per CDR3 protein comes from TCRdb applying MiXCR to the 5' RACE reads. The data show roughly 170,000 distinct CDR3 sequences, less than 20% seen once. CDR1 is KGHDR, CDR2 SFDVKD, per germline. V lost 3 bases to trimming and J lost 5 bases, with 15 bases between them. This CDR3 is built from 15 residues. The table lists this clonotype with a few counts. No antigen is known for it. The rearrangement links TRBV24-1 to TRBJ1-1; D ambiguous. This TCR derives from a man in his late teens or twenties who had mild COVID-19 (a few samples of this study predate the infection). Cell type and time point are not known. The material sequenced was PBMCs or a T cell subset sorted from them (not recorded which). CDR3 nucleotides: TGTGCCACCAGTGATCCCCTCCCGCTGGGAACTGAAGCTTTCTTT. Translated, it gives CATSDPLPLGTEAFF.